This TCR beta chain is from a study of shared clonotypes between healthy human individuals. Deletions cut 3 bases from V and 5 bases from J, with 7 bases between. This CDR3 has 13 amino acids. Germline V gene data show CDR1 as SGHDN and CDR2 as FVKESK. Some clones are missing from TCRdb's copy, which holds only in-frame ones; the method was immunoSEQ multiplex PCR. The repertoire holds roughly 850,000 clones, with around 96% as singletons. Note on this clone: Its antigen is currently unknown.

Study outcomes and limitations: Sampling included only blood; tissue repertoires likely differ. Naive CD4 clonotypes overlapped across a few donors at around 4.8%. Naive subsets generally exceeded memory subsets in estimated richness.

CD45RO-negative, CCR7-positively selected cells formed the naive CD8 fraction, excluding terminally differentiated effector memory CD45RA+ cells. Healthy HIV-negative adults without recent acute infections or vaccinations served as donors. The origin of this receptor is a young man in good health. Sequencing was carried out using naive CD8+ T cells sorted from blood. The chain is built from TRBV14 and TRBJ2-2, with no clear D. This CDR3 is CASSHAGTGELFF. The CDR3, as DNA: TGTGCCAGCAGCCACGCCGGGACCGGGGAGCTGTTTTTT.